This is a list of T cell receptor beta chains from one sample in a study of identifying expanded T cells in peripheral blood. Assay used: immunoSEQ multiplex PCR; TCRdb lists only in-frame clones, some missing. The table includes 100,000 to 150,000 clones, 84% detected once. Material: blood. These receptor sequences come from a person aged 18 to 75 in good health. CDR3s include the opening cysteine and the closing phenylalanine or tryptophan. A D gene is named only where the DNA matches it firmly. Clone size appears in some rows only: once, few, many, or a class for an expanded clone.

v_call	d_call	j_call	cdr3_length	clone_size	cdr3_nt	cdr3_aa
TRBV7-9	.	TRBJ1-4	13	.	TGTGCCAGCAGCCCCAGGGCCTTTGAAAAACTGTTTTTT	CASSPRAFEKLFF
TRBV5-4	TRBD2	TRBJ2-1	19	.	TGTGCCAGCAGCTTGGGAGGCGGGGGGGCCGGTCGGAACTCCGATGAGCAGTTCTTC	CASSLGGGGAGRNSDEQFF
TRBV18	.	TRBJ2-5	14	.	TGTGCCAGCTCACCGGACGTTGTCGAAGAGACCCAGTACTTC	CASSPDVVEETQYF
TRBV5-8	.	TRBJ1-5	15	.	TGTGCCAGCAGCTTTGTAGGGAATAGGAATCAGCCCCAGCATTTT	CASSFVGNRNQPQHF
TRBV5-4	TRBD1	TRBJ1-6	16	.	TGTGCCAGCAGCTTGGGAGGACAGGGGGGTAATTCACCCCTCCACTTT	CASSLGGQGGNSPLHF
TRBV7-2	.	TRBJ1-2	14	.	TGTGCCAGCAGCTTAGATCCGGTGGCCTATGGCTACACCTTC	CASSLDPVAYGYTF
TRBV9	.	TRBJ2-4	16	once	TGTGCCAGCAGCCCTTACGCCCTAGAGGCGGGAAACATTCAGTACTTC	CASSPYALEAGNIQYF
TRBV7-9	.	TRBJ1-1	14	.	TGTGCCAGCAGCTTAAGATCGGGAGACACTGAAGCTTTCTTT	CASSLRSGDTEAFF
TRBV5-4	.	TRBJ2-7	14	once	TGTGCCAGCAGCCCCGGGACTCAAGGGTACGAGCAGTACTTC	CASSPGTQGYEQYF
TRBV2	.	TRBJ2-5	14	.	TGTGCCAGCAGTGTTCGGGTTGGGCAAGAGACCCAGTACTTC	CASSVRVGQETQYF
TRBV6-1	.	TRBJ1-2	16	.	TGTGCCAGCAGTGGGGGTTGGGGGGGGCGCGGCTATGGCTACACCTTC	CASSGGWGGRGYGYTF
TRBV11-2	.	TRBJ1-1	14	.	TGTGCCAGCAGCTTAGGGTGGGGGGGGACTGAAGCTTTCTTT	CASSLGWGGTEAFF
TRBV27	.	TRBJ1-1	15	.	TGTGCCAGCAGTTTATCGTGGGGGACTAGCACTGAAGCTTTCTTT	CASSLSWGTSTEAFF
TRBV14	.	TRBJ1-2	12	.	TGTGCCAGCAGCCAAGTGGGGGGAAGCTACACCTTC	CASSQVGGSYTF
TRBV4-1	.	TRBJ2-1	16	.	TGCGCCAGCAGCCCCTTGGTGGGGCCCTCCTACAATGAGCAGTTCTTC	CASSPLVGPSYNEQFF
TRBV27	.	TRBJ2-3	15	.	TGTGCCAGCAGTTCCGGGGGGACTACAGGGGATACGCAGTATTTT	CASSSGGTTGDTQYF
TRBV7-2	.	TRBJ2-7	15	.	TGTGCCAGCAGCTTAAGTCGTTCCGGACCCTACGAGCAGTACTTC	CASSLSRSGPYEQYF